This T cell receptor beta chain was observed in a study of blood T cells in healthy people across ages. Next came a second PCR, run for about 6 to 11 cycles, which used a sample-barcoded 5' primer along with a J-beta primer mix. Each cDNA molecule carried a tag from a template-switch adaptor that contained 12 random nucleotides. In TCRdb, the 5' RACE reads were re-called with MiXCR into one record per CDR3 protein. The data contain hundreds of thousands of distinct CDR3 sequences, under 65% of them seen just once; the ten biggest clones take up about 13%. Each sample provided at least 6 micrograms of extracted total RNA. Findings and caveats of the study: Roughly linear age-related decline in beta diversity appeared, significant by age 40.

About this clonotype: The antigen is unknown.

The germline V gene has CDR1 DFQATT and CDR2 SNEGSKA (reference sequence). Trimming stripped 0 bases from V and 14 bases from J, with 11 bases between. This CDR3 is built from 11 residues. Sequencing input: blood. The chain uses TRBV20-1 and TRBJ2-4; D may be TRBD2 (5 bases). This TCR derives from a woman of 80 years or more in good health. The CDR3 bases are TGCAGTGCTAGAGATCGAAGAGGGAAGTACTTC. Protein sequence: CSARDRRGKYF.